The T cell receptor (beta chain) described here comes from a study of cytomegalovirus exposure and HLA in healthy donors. Study details: A later analysis reported the same platform for the 100 to 150 validation repertoires and the approximately 640 first-cohort repertoires. Study results and caveats: Researchers catalogued about 150 TCR beta chains as cytomegalovirus-associated. Later, an analysis found that TCR clusters from the first cohort tended to co-occur in the roughly 110 validation repertoires.

This table comes from immunoSEQ multiplex PCR, and its TCRdb copy is limited to in-frame clones, with some not included. The data hold about 300,000 clones, with roughly 90% observed a single time. To note about this clone: Antigen unknown.

The validation cohort, a group of 120 subjects, included the donors and was separate from the roughly 620-subject first cohort. The material sequenced was PBMCs. This TCR was recovered from a woman between 18 and 30 years old in good health and CMV-seronegative.

DNA of the CDR3: TGTGCCAGCAGCTCTTCCGGGGATTACACAGATACGCAGTATTTT. It is translated as CASSSSGDYTDTQYF. This chain connects TRBV28 to TRBJ2-3; D is possibly TRBD2 (5 bases). CDR3 size: 15 residues. V lost 6 bases to trimming and J lost 2 bases, with 15 bases between them. In germline, CDR1 is MDHEN, CDR2 SYDVKM.